This passage covers 23 T cell receptor beta chains from one sample sequenced in a study of spatial heterogeneity in lung cancer. Regarding time point: sample taken at primary tumor resection. TCRdb processed the 5' RACE reads anew with MiXCR; each CDR3 protein has one entry. Among under 40,000 distinct CDR3 sequences listed, approximately 5.6% were seen once. The specimen was PBMCs, collected at surgery. The receptors were sampled from a female donor with early-stage non-small cell lung cancer.

At least ten counts were recorded for this clonotype. The chain combines TRBV5-4 with TRBJ2-7; 8 bases match TRBD1. The J segment lost 1 base and the V segment lost 3 bases, leaving 6 bases of the junction unmatched. The CDR3 length is 15 residues. Germline-derived CDR1 and CDR2 are SGHNT and YYREEE (reference sequence). DNA for the CDR3: TGTGCCAGCAGCTCCCCGACAGGGGCGTCCTACGAGCAGTACTTC. Translation: CASSSPTGASYEQYF. The whole variable domain, remainder taken from reference TRBV5-4 and TRBJ2-7, is ETGVTQSPTHLIKTRGQQVTLRCSSQSGHNTVSWYQQALGQGPQFIFQYYREEENGRGNFPPRFSGLQFPNYSSELNVNALELDDSALYLCASSSPTGASYEQYFGPGTRLTVT.

There are a few counts of this clonotype. This chain uses TRBV27 with TRBJ1-1; D unresolved. Trimming left V 6 bases short and J 1 base short, with 12 bases between. From germline, CDR1 is MNHEY and CDR2 SMNVEV (reference sequence). The CDR3 spans 14 residues. The DNA of the CDR3 is TGTGCCAGCAGAACTTCGTGGAAGAACACTGAAGCTTTCTTT. This codes for CASRTSWKNTEAFF.

This clonotype has a handful of counts. This chain uses TRBV27 with TRBJ2-3; D is unclear. Germline V gene sequence: CDR1 MNHEY, CDR2 SMNVEV (reference sequence). V lost 0 bases, J lost 6 bases, and 7 bases lay in between. CDR3 length: 13 residues. Here the CDR3 DNA reads TGTGCCAGCAGTTTATCTCGGGTGGATACGCAGTATTTT. It is translated as CASSLSRVDTQYF.

There are a few counts of this clonotype. The genes are TRBV20-1 and TRBJ2-3; 8 bases are a match to TRBD1. Germline CDR1 DFQATT, CDR2 SNEGSKA (reference sequence). This CDR3 is built from 16 residues. V dropped 0 bases and J dropped 2; count of bases not matched to a gene: 7. CDR3 amino acids: CSARDRARGPTDTQYF. The DNA for the CDR3 is TGCAGTGCTAGAGATCGTGCCAGGGGGCCCACAGATACGCAGTATTTT.

This clonotype was detected many times. The chain is built from TRBV7-9 and TRBJ1-2; D not resolved. From germline, CDR1 is SEHNR and CDR2 FQNEAQ (reference sequence). There are 16 residues in the CDR3. Trimming pared 0 bases from V and 4 bases from J, leaving 15 bases between. CDR3 coding DNA: TGTGCCAGCAGCTTAGCCCTCCCAACAGAATCCTATGGCTACACCTTC. Translation: CASSLALPTESYGYTF.

This clonotype has just a few counts. The J gene is TRBJ2-5, the V gene TRBV2, with D perhaps TRBD1 (6 bases). Trimming took 6 bases from V and 2 from J, leaving 10 bases between them. CDR3 size: 13 residues. Germline CDR1 reads SNHLY; CDR2 reads FYNNEI. In nucleotides, the CDR3 is TGTGCCAGCAGAGGACAGCTACAAGAGACCCAGTACTTC. Its protein product is CASRGQLQETQYF.

This clonotype was picked up many times. This chain uses TRBV29-1 with TRBJ2-3, with D tentatively TRBD1 (5 bases). V lost 4 bases and J lost 4, with 12 bases in between. From germline, CDR1 is SQVTM and CDR2 ANQGSEA. This CDR3 is built from 13 residues. This CDR3 reads CSVGTGVADTQYF. As DNA, the CDR3 is TGCAGCGTTGGCACAGGAGTGGCAGATACGCAGTATTTT.

This clonotype was counted at least ten times. The CDR3 is CASSPRGSGRTDTQYF. In nucleotides, the CDR3 is TGTGCCAGCAGTCCCCGCGGTAGCGGCCGCACAGATACGCAGTATTTT. The V and J genes are TRBV2 and TRBJ2-3; tentative D call: TRBD2 (6 bases). CDR1 is SNHLY and CDR2 is FYNNEI in the germline V gene. V gave up 5 bases and J gave up 1 base, with 16 bases separating them. This CDR3 comprises 16 residues.

This clonotype was detected ten times or more. CDR3 loop: CSARFEGSTDTQYF. CDR3 DNA: TGCAGTGCTAGGTTCGAGGGGAGCACAGATACGCAGTATTTT. V is TRBV20-1 and J is TRBJ2-3, with D tentatively TRBD1 or TRBD2 (5 bases each). The length of the CDR3 is 14 residues. Germline values: CDR1 DFQATT, CDR2 SNEGSKA (reference sequence). V was pared by 3 bases and J by 0 bases, with 10 bases between.

This clonotype has a count of ten or more. The chain joins TRBV10-3 to TRBJ2-7; 11 bases align to TRBD1. CDR3 length: 14 amino acids. The ends lost 6 bases at V and 4 bases at J; junction bases unmatched: 5. The germline gives CDR1 ENHRY, CDR2 SYGVKD. The CDR3 spells CAISRDRGMYEQYF. The CDR3 DNA sequence: TGTGCCATCAGCCGGGACAGGGGGATGTACGAGCAGTACTTC.

This clonotype was seen only a few times. V usage is TRBV6-1 and J usage is TRBJ1-1; no clear D. The germline CDR1 and CDR2 sequences are MNHNS and SASEGT. V dropped 7 bases and J dropped 1 base, with 10 bases sitting between them. CDR3 length equals 13 residues. The CDR3 loop is CASMGRQNTEAFF. In DNA, the CDR3 is TGTGCCAGCATGGGCCGCCAGAACACTGAAGCTTTCTTT.

This chain joins TRBV5-4 and TRBJ2-3; 7 nucleotides match TRBD2. CDR3 length equals 15 residues. After removal of 0 bases from V and 1 base from J, the junction contained 2 bases not matched to a gene. Germline CDR1 is SGHNT and CDR2 is YYREEE (reference sequence). The CDR3 loop is CASSLAGGRTDTQYF. The CDR3 DNA follows: TGTGCCAGCAGCTTGGCGGGGGGACGCACAGATACGCAGTATTTT.

This clonotype was picked up many times. The genes are TRBV7-9 and TRBJ1-3; TRBD1 is a possible D gene (5 bases). In germline, CDR1 is SEHNR, CDR2 FQNEAQ (reference sequence). This CDR3 is built from 16 residues. Trimming removed 2 bases at V and 4 bases at J, with 15 bases between. The CDR3 DNA reads as TGTGCCAGCAGCTTAAACGGCAGGGATTCCGGAAACACCATATATTTT. This encodes CASSLNGRDSGNTIYF.

There are many counts of this clonotype. V gene TRBV9 combines with J gene TRBJ2-7, with a possible D match to TRBD2 (5 bases). The CDR3 contains 12 residues. Trimming took off 7 bases at V and 3 bases at J, with 11 bases between the two ends. The germline CDR1 and CDR2 sequences are SGDLS and YYNGEE. DNA for the CDR3: TGTGCCAGCTCCCTCACTAGCTACGAGCAGTACTTC. This codes for CASSLTSYEQYF. The full variable domain, completed using reference TRBV9 and TRBJ2-7, is DSGVTQTPKHLITATGQRVTLRCSPRSGDLSVYWYQQSLDQGLQFLIQYYNGEERAKGNILERFSAQQFPDLHSELNLSSLELGDSALYFCASSLTSYEQYFGPGTRLTVT.

This clonotype has ten or more counts. The CDR3 region is CASTGEGRGTDTQYF. The CDR3 DNA reads as TGTGCCAGCACCGGGGAGGGTAGGGGCACAGATACGCAGTATTTT. The chain is built from TRBV11-2 and TRBJ2-3; TRBD2 aligns across 7 bases. The CDR3 loop spans 15 amino acids. Germline lookup yields CDR1 SGHAT and CDR2 FQNNGV. J gave up 1 base and V 7 bases, and 8 bases lay outside the gene matches.

This clonotype was counted at least ten times. The V call is TRBV4-2, the J call TRBJ1-1; D may be TRBD1 (6 bases). The ends were cut back, 1 base at V and 1 base at J, with 16 bases in the middle. The CDR3 is 17 amino acids. The V gene's germline CDR1 is LGHNA and CDR2 YNFKEQ. The CDR3 spells CASSQGSQGRKNTEAFF. CDR3 nucleotides: TGTGCCAGCAGCCAAGGATCTCAGGGGAGAAAGAACACTGAAGCTTTCTTT.

This chain connects TRBV5-1 to TRBJ1-4, with 9 bases lining up with TRBD1. The CDR3 covers 14 residues. The J segment lost 4 bases and the V segment lost 4 bases, leaving 2 bases of the junction unmatched. The germline V gene encodes CDR1 SGHRS and CDR2 YFSETQ. CDR3 protein: CASSKTGGNEKLFF. The CDR3 nucleotides are TGCGCCAGCAGCAAGACAGGGGGTAATGAAAAACTGTTTTTT.

The V and J genes are TRBV4-1 and TRBJ1-2; 8 bases are shared with TRBD1. V dropped 2 bases and J dropped 2; count of bases not matched to a gene: 4. Germline lookup yields CDR1 MGHRA and CDR2 YSYEKL. The CDR3 is 15 residues long. The CDR3 reads CASSQRDRGNYGYTF. In DNA form, the CDR3 reads TGCGCCAGCAGCCAACGTGACAGGGGAAACTATGGCTACACCTTC.

This clonotype was seen a handful of times. The chain uses TRBV12-3 or TRBV12-4 and TRBJ1-3; D perhaps matches TRBD1 (6 bases). The CDR3 runs to 15 residues. The ends were cut back, 6 bases at V and 0 bases at J, with 12 bases in the middle. The CDR3 DNA reads as TGTGCCAGCAGCGGAGGGGGGAGCTCTGGAAACACCATATATTTT. Translated: CASSGGGSSGNTIYF.

Many counts were recorded for this clonotype. The gene calls are TRBV10-3 and TRBJ2-7; D could derive from TRBD1 or TRBD2 (6 bases each). The germline CDR1 and CDR2 sequences are ENHRY and SYGVKD. The CDR3 runs 13 residues. The ends were cut back, 4 bases at V and 6 bases at J, with 13 bases in the middle. CDR3 in amino acids: CAISAPGAPEQYF. DNA of the CDR3: TGTGCCATCAGTGCCCCGGGGGCACCCGAGCAGTACTTC.

This clonotype qualifies as medium-sized. The chain employs TRBV12-5 and TRBJ1-2; perhaps TRBD1 as D (6 bases). Germline V lookup: CDR1 LGHNT, CDR2 FRNRAP. Trimming shortened V by 0 bases and J by 5 bases, and 7 bases separated the two germline ends. This CDR3 is built from 13 residues. CDR3 in amino acids: CASGLVQGYGYTF. The CDR3 region has the DNA TGTGCTAGTGGTTTGGTACAGGGATATGGCTACACCTTC.

This clonotype was counted at least ten times. This chain links TRBV27 with TRBJ2-3; 9 bases are shared with TRBD2. In germline, CDR1 is MNHEY, CDR2 SMNVEV (reference sequence). The CDR3 spans 17 residues. V dropped 5 bases and J dropped 5; count of bases not matched to a gene: 14. CDR3 region: CASSTPLRGGPEDTQYF. Here the CDR3 DNA reads TGTGCCAGCAGTACCCCCCTGCGGGGGGGCCCCGAAGATACGCAGTATTTT.

The chain has TRBV20-1 and TRBJ1-1; 8 positions agree with TRBD1. CDR1 and CDR2 from the germline V gene are DFQATT and SNEGSKA (reference sequence). Trimming cost V 0 bases and J 1 base; bases outside gene matches: 10. CDR3 size: 17 residues. CDR3 amino acids: CSARDPHRDRRNTEAFF. The CDR3 region has the DNA TGCAGTGCTAGAGATCCCCACCGGGACAGGAGGAACACTGAAGCTTTCTTT.